The T cell receptor beta chain described here comes from a study of T cells in Graves' hyperthyroidism and ophthalmopathy. This clonotype has just a few counts. Amplified TCR beta CDR3 regions derived from RNA transcripts. With the HTBI primer set, the TCR CDR3 went through a first round of RT-PCR. TCRdb used MiXCR to reprocess the multiplex PCR reads, holding one entry per CDR3 protein. This repertoire shows about 680,000 distinct CDR3 sequences, 30% to 40% found once; its top ten account for about a third. Germline V gives CDR1 MNHNY, CDR2 SVGAGI (reference sequence). The CDR3 length is 18 residues. V dropped 2 bases and J dropped 3; count of bases not matched to a gene: 13.

Sequences were obtained from blood. The chain links TRBV6-6 to TRBJ1-3; 7 positions agree with TRBD1. The receptor comes from a woman aged 40 to 49 with Graves' hyperthyroidism. CDR3 DNA: TGTGCCAGCAGTTACCGACAGGGCCCCACATATCTTGGAAACACCATATATTTT. Translated: CASSYRQGPTYLGNTIYF.